This T cell receptor beta chain was recorded in a study of blood T cell repertoires in COVID-19. CDR1 and CDR2 from the germline V gene are SGHDT and YYEEEE. Trimming removed 6 bases at V and 6 bases at J, with 22 bases between. The CDR3 is 15 residues long. Original processing methods: Reference gene primer amplification gave nucleated cell count estimates. Here immunoSEQ multiplex PCR was the method, and the copy in TCRdb shows in-frame clones only, minus some. V and J calls and clone size are those listed in that table; D and trimming were worked out from the DNA. The sample includes hundreds of thousands of clones, about 87% of them seen just once.

What was sequenced was peripheral blood. The chain uses TRBV5-6 and TRBJ2-7; D possibly corresponds to TRBD2 (6 bases). This TCR was sampled from a man aged 70-80 years with acute or convalescent COVID-19. CDR3 region: CASTRRVTAISEQYF. The CDR3 region has the DNA TGTGCCAGCACCCGGAGGGTGACCGCTATAAGCGAGCAGTACTTC. The complete variable domain, with remaining parts taken from reference TRBV5-6 and TRBJ2-7, reads DAGVTQSPTHLIKTRGQQVTLRCSPKSGHDTVSWYQQALGQGPQFIFQYYEEEERQRGNFPDRFSGHQFPNYSSELNVNALLLGDSALYLCASTRRVTAISEQYFGPGTRLTVT.